This T cell receptor (beta chain) came from a study of cytomegalovirus exposure and HLA in healthy donors. General study findings and limits: Cytomegalovirus-associated status was assigned to fewer than 200 TCR beta chains.

Notes on this clone: Its antigen remains unidentified.

The CDR3 has 14 residues. Germline V gives CDR1 SNHLY, CDR2 FYNNEI. The V end was cut by 6 bases, the J end by 3 bases, with 14 bases between. Here immunoSEQ multiplex PCR was the method, and the copy in TCRdb shows in-frame clones only, minus some. The sample records some 220,000 clones, about 90% being singletons. This TCR derives from a woman aged 18-29 years in good health and CMV-seronegative. The specimen was PBMCs. The rearrangement joins TRBV2 to TRBJ1-2; tentative D call: TRBD1 (5 bases). The CDR3 here is CASRQRDSYYGYTF. The CDR3, as DNA: TGTGCCAGCAGGCAACGTGACAGCTACTATGGCTACACCTTC.